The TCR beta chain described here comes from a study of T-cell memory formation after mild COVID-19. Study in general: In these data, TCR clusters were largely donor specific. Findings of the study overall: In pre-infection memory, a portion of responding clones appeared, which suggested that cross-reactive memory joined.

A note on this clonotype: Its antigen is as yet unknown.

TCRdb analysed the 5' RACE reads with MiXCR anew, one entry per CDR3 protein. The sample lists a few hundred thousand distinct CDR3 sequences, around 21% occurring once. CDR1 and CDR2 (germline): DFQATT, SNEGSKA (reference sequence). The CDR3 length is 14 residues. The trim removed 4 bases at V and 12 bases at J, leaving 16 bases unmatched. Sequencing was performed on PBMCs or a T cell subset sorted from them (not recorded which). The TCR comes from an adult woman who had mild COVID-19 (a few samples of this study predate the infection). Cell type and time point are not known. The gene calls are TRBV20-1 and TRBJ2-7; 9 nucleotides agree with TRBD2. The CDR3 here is CSAKDSGGLHRGYF. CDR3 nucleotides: TGCAGTGCTAAAGATAGCGGGGGCCTTCACCGAGGGTACTTC.